The rows below give T cell receptor beta chains drawn from one sample of a study of beta chain features in type 1 diabetes. Measured with immunoSEQ multiplex PCR; TCRdb has only the in-frame clones, and not every one. Counted here are hundreds of thousands of clones, 10% to 15% occurring once; the ten biggest clones make up around 0.015%. The sequenced sample was naive CD4+ T cells from blood. These receptors were obtained from a man aged 18 to 35 in good health. CDR3s include the opening cysteine and the closing phenylalanine or tryptophan. The D gene is left open where the match is weak. Clone size is shown for a subset of rows, as once, few, many or a class of expanded clone.

>few|TRBJ2-2|TRBV28|NA
TGTGCCAGCAGTTCTCACACCGGGGAGCTGTTTTTT
CASSSHTGELFF
>few|TRBJ1-2|TRBV30|TRBD1
TGTGCCTGGAACATACAGGGGCAGGGCGGCTACACCTTC
CAWNIQGQGGYTF
>NA|TRBJ1-2|TRBV7-9|NA
TGTGCCAGCAGCCTTAGCGAAGCGTACGGCTACACCTTC
CASSLSEAYGYTF
>NA|TRBJ1-1|TRBV30|NA
TGTGCCTGGAGCGTCGACATATTTGAAGCTTTCTTT
CAWSVDIFEAFF
>few|TRBJ2-3|TRBV7-9|TRBD1
TGTGCCAGCAGCCCCGGACAGGAGAGGGCCACAGATACGCAGTATTTT
CASSPGQERATDTQYF
>NA|TRBJ1-3|TRBV28|NA
TGTGCCAGCAGTTTATGGAGTGGGAGCTCGGGGAACACCATATATTTT
CASSLWSGSSGNTIYF
>few|TRBJ2-3|TRBV7-7|TRBD2
TGTGCTAGCAGCATTAGCGGGAGCACAGATACGCAGTATTTT
CASSISGSTDTQYF
>few|TRBJ2-3|TRBV7-9|NA
TGTGCCAGCAGCTTCGACAGCCGCGGGGCAGATACGCAGTATTTT
CASSFDSRGADTQYF
>few|TRBJ2-7|TRBV4-3|TRBD2
TGCGCCAGCAGCCAAGGGACTAGCGGGAGCTCCTACGAGCAGTACTTC
CASSQGTSGSSYEQYF
>NA|TRBJ2-5|TRBV7-3|TRBD1
TGTGCCAGCAGCTTACGCCCTGGGGACAGACAAGAGACCCAGTACTTC
CASSLRPGDRQETQYF
>NA|TRBJ1-2|TRBV7-9|TRBD1
TGTGCCAGCAGCTCCTTCCCCGGGACAGGGGGCGGCTACACCTTC
CASSSFPGTGGGYTF
>few|TRBJ1-2|TRBV29-1|NA
TGCAGCGTTGTCGGACTGTACTCTAACTATGGCTACACCTTC
CSVVGLYSNYGYTF
>NA|TRBJ1-1|TRBV7-9|NA
TGTGCCAGCAGCTTAGCCGCCCACAAAGCTTTCTTT
CASSLAAHKAFF
>NA|TRBJ2-3|TRBV6-6|TRBD2
TGTGCCACCCAATGGGGGGGGGAAGATACGCAGTATTTT
CATQWGGEDTQYF
>NA|TRBJ2-3|TRBV7-2|NA
TGTGCCAGCAGCTTCCAAGCGGGTGGCACAGATACGCAGTATTTT
CASSFQAGGTDTQYF
>NA|TRBJ2-7|TRBV28|TRBD1
TGTGCCAGCAGTAGTAGGGGGCAGCAGTACTTC
CASSSRGQQYF
>NA|TRBJ2-5|TRBV5-1|NA
TGCGCCAGCAGCTTGGGAACAAACAGGGAGACCCAGTACTTC
CASSLGTNRETQYF
>NA|TRBJ1-2|TRBV2|NA
TGTGCCAGCAGTGAAGCGGGCGGCTACACCTTC
CASSEAGGYTF
>NA|TRBJ2-7|TRBV5-1|NA
TGCGCCAGCAGCGCTAACGTCGGGTCCTACGAGCAGTACTTC
CASSANVGSYEQYF